Listed here is a single T cell receptor beta chain. Its antigen remains unidentified. The sample is drawn from a study of Tregs in tolerant kidney transplant recipients. Study-level results: Nucleotide sequences could not be compared across some patients' samples due to primer changes. This study did not directly address biological reproducibility. Few patients were studied, so findings need validation in larger groups.

Unstimulated Tregs (CD4+CD25+CD127-) and CD4+CD25- non-Tregs were sorted from PBMCs. Sequencing was performed with immunoSEQ multiplex PCR; in TCRdb, only in-frame clones are kept and a portion is missing. The table has about 3,900 clones, approximately 85% seen once. Losses at the gene ends were 3 bases for V and 2 bases for J; bases not matched to a gene: 4. Per germline, CDR1 MNHEY and CDR2 SMNVEV (reference sequence). The CDR3 contains 15 residues. This clonotype was obtained from a human donor who received a combined kidney and bone marrow transplant. This chain connects TRBV27 to TRBJ1-5; 7 bases align to TRBD1. Source: Tregs from blood, taken before the transplant. The CDR3 reads CASSFATGGNQPQHF. The CDR3, as DNA: TGTGCCAGCAGTTTCGCTACAGGGGGCAATCAGCCCCAGCATTTT.